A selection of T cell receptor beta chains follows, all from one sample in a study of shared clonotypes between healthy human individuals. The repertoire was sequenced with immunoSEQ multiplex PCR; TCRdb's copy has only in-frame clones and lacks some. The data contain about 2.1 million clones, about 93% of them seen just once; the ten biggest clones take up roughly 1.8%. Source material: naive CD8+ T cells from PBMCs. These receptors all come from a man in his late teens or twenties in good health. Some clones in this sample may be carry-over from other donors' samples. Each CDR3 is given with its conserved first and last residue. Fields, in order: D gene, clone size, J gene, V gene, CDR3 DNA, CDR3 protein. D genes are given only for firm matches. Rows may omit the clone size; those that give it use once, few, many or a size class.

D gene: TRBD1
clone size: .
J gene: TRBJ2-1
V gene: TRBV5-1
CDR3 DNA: TGCGCCAGCAGCTCAACAGAATGGGACAGATTGCAGTTCTTC
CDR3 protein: CASSSTEWDRLQFF

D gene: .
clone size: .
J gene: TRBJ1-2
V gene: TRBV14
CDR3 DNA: TGTGCCAGCAGCCAAACTTCCTATGGCTACACCTTC
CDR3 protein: CASSQTSYGYTF

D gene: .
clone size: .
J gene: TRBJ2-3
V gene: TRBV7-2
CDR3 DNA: TGTGCCAGCATGGTAGACCCGACAGATACGCAGTATTTT
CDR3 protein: CASMVDPTDTQYF

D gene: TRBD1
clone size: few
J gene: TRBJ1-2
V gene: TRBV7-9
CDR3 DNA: TGTGCCAGCAGCTCACAAGCCGCCACAGGGGGTTATGGCTACACCTTC
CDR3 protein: CASSSQAATGGYGYTF

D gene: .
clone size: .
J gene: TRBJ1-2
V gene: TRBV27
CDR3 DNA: TGTGCCAGCAGTTTCGGGCGAACCTATGGCTACACCTTC
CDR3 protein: CASSFGRTYGYTF

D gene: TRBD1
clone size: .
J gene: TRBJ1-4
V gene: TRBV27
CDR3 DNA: TGTGCCAGCAGCTGGACAGGCACCAATGAAAAACTGTTTTTT
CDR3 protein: CASSWTGTNEKLFF

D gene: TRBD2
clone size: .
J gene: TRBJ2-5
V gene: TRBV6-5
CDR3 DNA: TGTGCCAGCAGTTACGAAGCTAGCGGGAGTGAAGAGACCCAGTACTTC
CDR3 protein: CASSYEASGSEETQYF

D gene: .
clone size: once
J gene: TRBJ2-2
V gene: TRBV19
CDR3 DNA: TGTGCCAGTATTGATAACACCGGGGAGCTGTTTTTT
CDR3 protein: CASIDNTGELFF

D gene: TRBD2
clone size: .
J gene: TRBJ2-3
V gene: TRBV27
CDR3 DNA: TGTGCCAGCAGTTTACGGGCTAGCGGGAGGGGAATAGATACGCAGTATTTT
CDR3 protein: CASSLRASGRGIDTQYF

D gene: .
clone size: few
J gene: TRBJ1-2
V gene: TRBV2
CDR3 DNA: TGTGCCAGCAGTGAGCCGGATGGCTACACCTTC
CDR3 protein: CASSEPDGYTF

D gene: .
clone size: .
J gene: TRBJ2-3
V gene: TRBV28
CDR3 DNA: TGTGCCAGCAGTTTGTTCGAACCTAGCACAGATACGCAGTATTTT
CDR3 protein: CASSLFEPSTDTQYF

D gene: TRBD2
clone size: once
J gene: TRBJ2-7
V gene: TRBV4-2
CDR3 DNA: TGTGCCAGCAGCCAAGCTGCCCGAGCGGGGCTCTCCTACGAGCAGTACTTC
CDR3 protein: CASSQAARAGLSYEQYF

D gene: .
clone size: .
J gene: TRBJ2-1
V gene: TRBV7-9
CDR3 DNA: TGTGCCAGCAGCTTAGGTGGGGACGATGAGCAGTTCTTC
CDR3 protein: CASSLGGDDEQFF

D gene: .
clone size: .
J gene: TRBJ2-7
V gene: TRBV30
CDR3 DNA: TGTGCCTGGAGTGCCGGACTCGCCGGGACCTACGAGCAGTACTTC
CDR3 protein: CAWSAGLAGTYEQYF

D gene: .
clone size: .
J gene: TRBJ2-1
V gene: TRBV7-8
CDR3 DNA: TGTGCCAGCAGCTTAGATCTCCTCCTAGGCAATGAGCAGTTCTTC
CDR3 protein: CASSLDLLLGNEQFF

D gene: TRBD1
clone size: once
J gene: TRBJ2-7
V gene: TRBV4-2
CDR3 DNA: TGTGCCAGCAGCCAAGATGGGGGGGACAGGGCCTACGAGCAGTACTTC
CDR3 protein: CASSQDGGDRAYEQYF

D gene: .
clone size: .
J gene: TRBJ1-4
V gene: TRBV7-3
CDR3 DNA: TGTGCCAGCAGCTCTCCCCCGAGGCGATCAAATGAAAAACTGTTTTTT
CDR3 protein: CASSSPPRRSNEKLFF

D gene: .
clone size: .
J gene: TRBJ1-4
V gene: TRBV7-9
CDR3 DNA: TGTGCCAGCAGCTTAGTATCTGGTCTGGGGAAAAATGAAAAACTGTTTTTT
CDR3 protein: CASSLVSGLGKNEKLFF

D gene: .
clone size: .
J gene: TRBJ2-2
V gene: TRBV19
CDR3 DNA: TGTGCCACCTCTACTAACACCGGGGAGCTGTTTTTT
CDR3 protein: CATSTNTGELFF

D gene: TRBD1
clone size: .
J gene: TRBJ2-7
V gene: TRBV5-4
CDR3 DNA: TGTGCCAGCAGCTTGGACAGGGGCTACGAGCAGTACTTC
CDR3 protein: CASSLDRGYEQYF

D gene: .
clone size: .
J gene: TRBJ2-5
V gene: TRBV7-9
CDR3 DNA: TGTGCCAGCAGCCCCCGTGGTTTCACCCAAGAGACCCAGTACTTC
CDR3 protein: CASSPRGFTQETQYF

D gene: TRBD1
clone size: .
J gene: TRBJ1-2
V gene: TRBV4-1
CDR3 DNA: TGCGCCAGCAGCCAAGCACAGGGGTTCTATGGCTACACCTTC
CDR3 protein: CASSQAQGFYGYTF

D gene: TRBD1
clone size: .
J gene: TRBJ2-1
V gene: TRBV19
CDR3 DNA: TGTGCCAGTACCACAGGGGCTAGCTCCTACAATGAGCAGTTCTTC
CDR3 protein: CASTTGASSYNEQFF

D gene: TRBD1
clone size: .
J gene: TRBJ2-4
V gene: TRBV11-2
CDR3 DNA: TGTGCCAGCAGCTTAGTTGGACAGGGAATGGAAAACATTCAGTACTTC
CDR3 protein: CASSLVGQGMENIQYF

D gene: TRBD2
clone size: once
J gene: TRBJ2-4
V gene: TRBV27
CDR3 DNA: TGTGCCAGCAGTTTCGGACTAGCGGGGGACATTCAGTACTTC
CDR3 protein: CASSFGLAGDIQYF

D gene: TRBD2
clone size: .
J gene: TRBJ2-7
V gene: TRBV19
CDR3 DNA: TGTGCCAGTAGTATGGGGGGGGTGCCGTTCTACGAGCAGTACTTC
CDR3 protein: CASSMGGVPFYEQYF

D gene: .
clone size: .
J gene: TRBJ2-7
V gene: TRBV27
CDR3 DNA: TGTGCCAGCAGCCGGGACGGCGCCTACGAGCAGTACTTC
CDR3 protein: CASSRDGAYEQYF

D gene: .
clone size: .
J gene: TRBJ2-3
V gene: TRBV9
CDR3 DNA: TGTGCCAGCAGCACGGCTAGCACAGATACGCAGTATTTT
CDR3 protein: CASSTASTDTQYF

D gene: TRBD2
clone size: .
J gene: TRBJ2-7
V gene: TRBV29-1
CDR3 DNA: TGCAGCGTTGAAGAGGCCCTAGCGGGAGCGGTCTACGAGCAGTACTTC
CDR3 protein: CSVEEALAGAVYEQYF

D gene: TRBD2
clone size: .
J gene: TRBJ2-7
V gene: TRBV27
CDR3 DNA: TGTGCCAGCAGTTCCCTAGCGGGAGGGCCGGGCGAGCAGTACTTC
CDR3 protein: CASSSLAGGPGEQYF

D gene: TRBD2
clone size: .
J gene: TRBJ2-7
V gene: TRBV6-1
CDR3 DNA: TGTGCCAGCAGTGAAGTGCGGGAGGGCCCCTACGAGCAGTACTTC
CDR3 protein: CASSEVREGPYEQYF

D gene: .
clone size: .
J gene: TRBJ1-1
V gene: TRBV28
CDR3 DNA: TGTGCCAGCAGTTTCGGGTCAGGGGAAGGGACTGAAGCTTTCTTT
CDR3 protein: CASSFGSGEGTEAFF

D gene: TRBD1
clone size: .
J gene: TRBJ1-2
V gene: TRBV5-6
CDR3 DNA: TGTGCCAGCAGCTTGGGAGACAGGGTGGTTGGCTACACCTTC
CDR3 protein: CASSLGDRVVGYTF

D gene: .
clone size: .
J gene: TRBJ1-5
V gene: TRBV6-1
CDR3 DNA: TGTGCCAGCAGTGAGGGCAATCAGCCCCAGCATTTT
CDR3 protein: CASSEGNQPQHF

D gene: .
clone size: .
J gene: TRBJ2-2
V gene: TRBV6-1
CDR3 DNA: TGTGCCAGCAGTGAAGATACGTGGCGGCACACCGGGGAGCTGTTTTTT
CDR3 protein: CASSEDTWRHTGELFF